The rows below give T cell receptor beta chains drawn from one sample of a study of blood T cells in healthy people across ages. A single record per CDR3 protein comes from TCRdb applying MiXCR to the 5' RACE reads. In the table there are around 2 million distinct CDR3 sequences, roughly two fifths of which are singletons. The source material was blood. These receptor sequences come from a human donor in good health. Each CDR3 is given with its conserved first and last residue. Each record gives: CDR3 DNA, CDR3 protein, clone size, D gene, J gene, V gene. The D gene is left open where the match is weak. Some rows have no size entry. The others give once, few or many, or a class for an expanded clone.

DNA: TGTGCCAGCAGCCTACGACAGGGTCAGAATGAGCAGTTCTTC; CDR3: CASSLRQGQNEQFF; size: .; D: TRBD1; J: TRBJ2-1; V: TRBV12-3/TRBV12-4
DNA: TGTGCCAGCAGCGTAGACCCATCGACAGGGAACCACGAGCAGTACTTC; CDR3: CASSVDPSTGNHEQYF; size: .; D: TRBD1; J: TRBJ2-7; V: TRBV9
DNA: TGCAGTGCATCAGGACGGCGAAGCTCCTACAATGAGCAGTTCTTC; CDR3: CSASGRRSSYNEQFF; size: .; D: .; J: TRBJ2-1; V: TRBV20-1
DNA: TGTGCCAGCAGCCCCGATTCGGGAGTCGACTACGAGCAGTACTTC; CDR3: CASSPDSGVDYEQYF; size: .; D: .; J: TRBJ2-7; V: TRBV3-1
DNA: TGTGCCACCAGTGACCCTGGCCCCCGGGACAGGGGGCTCAATGAGCAGTTCTTC; CDR3: CATSDPGPRDRGLNEQFF; size: few; D: TRBD1; J: TRBJ2-1; V: TRBV24-1
DNA: TGCGCCAGCAGCCCCGGGACAGGGGGACCGGGGAAATCCTACGAGCAGTACTTC; CDR3: CASSPGTGGPGKSYEQYF; size: once; D: TRBD1; J: TRBJ2-7; V: TRBV5-1
DNA: TGTGCCAGCAGTGGCGGGGGCAGGACCTTAAACACTGAAGCTTTCTTT; CDR3: CASSGGGRTLNTEAFF; size: few; D: .; J: TRBJ1-1; V: TRBV6-1
DNA: TGCGCCAGCAGGTTGGGACAGGGACCCCGCGAGCAGTACTTC; CDR3: CASRLGQGPREQYF; size: few; D: TRBD1; J: TRBJ2-7; V: TRBV5-1
DNA: TGCAGTGCTAGAGATTCTAAGGGTCAGTCCTACGAGCAGTACTTC; CDR3: CSARDSKGQSYEQYF; size: .; D: .; J: TRBJ2-7; V: TRBV20-1
DNA: TGTGCCATCAGTGAGTCCGTGGGCACAGATACGCAGTATTTT; CDR3: CAISESVGTDTQYF; size: many; D: .; J: TRBJ2-3; V: TRBV10-3
DNA: TGTGCCACATCCGCCGGGACTATATCCTACAATGAGCAGTTCTTC; CDR3: CATSAGTISYNEQFF; size: .; D: TRBD2; J: TRBJ2-1; V: TRBV12-3/TRBV12-4
DNA: TGTGCCAGCAGTTTTTCCCCGAGGAGCACTGAAGCTTTCTTT; CDR3: CASSFSPRSTEAFF; size: .; D: .; J: TRBJ1-1; V: TRBV12-3/TRBV12-4
DNA: TGTGCCAGCAGTTACTCCGATTACAGGGATGGGTACAATCAGCCCCAGCATTTT; CDR3: CASSYSDYRDGYNQPQHF; size: .; D: .; J: TRBJ1-5; V: TRBV6-2/TRBV6-3
DNA: TGTGCCAGCAGCTTAACGGCTATCGGGGTGTCTGAGGAAAAACTGTTTTTT; CDR3: CASSLTAIGVSEEKLFF; size: .; D: .; J: TRBJ1-4; V: TRBV7-3
DNA: TGTGCCAGCAGTGATCAACTAGCGGCGTCCTACAATGAGCAGTTCTTC; CDR3: CASSDQLAASYNEQFF; size: .; D: TRBD2; J: TRBJ2-1; V: TRBV25-1
DNA: TGCGCCAGCAGACAGTCCGGGACAGCCTACGAGCAGTACTTC; CDR3: CASRQSGTAYEQYF; size: .; D: TRBD1; J: TRBJ2-7; V: TRBV4-1
DNA: TGTGCCAGCACCGCGGGGGGAGATACGCAGTATTTT; CDR3: CASTAGGDTQYF; size: .; D: TRBD2; J: TRBJ2-3; V: TRBV6-5
DNA: TGTGCCACCAGTGATACCCTATACAATGAGCAGTTCTTC; CDR3: CATSDTLYNEQFF; size: .; D: .; J: TRBJ2-1; V: TRBV24-1
DNA: TGCAGTGCTAGAGATGGACTAGCGGGGGGCCGTTATGAGCAGTTCTTC; CDR3: CSARDGLAGGRYEQFF; size: .; D: TRBD2; J: TRBJ2-1; V: TRBV20-1
DNA: TGCGCCAGCAGCTTCCTAGGAGAGGGCGGCACAGATACGCAGTATTTT; CDR3: CASSFLGEGGTDTQYF; size: few; D: .; J: TRBJ2-3; V: TRBV5-1
DNA: TGTGCCAGGTCCCTCCGGGACGGGGGCTATGGCTACACCTTC; CDR3: CARSLRDGGYGYTF; size: .; D: .; J: TRBJ1-2; V: TRBV11-2
DNA: TGCGCCAGCGGACTAGCGGGGGCTACAAAAGAGCAGTTCTTC; CDR3: CASGLAGATKEQFF; size: .; D: TRBD2; J: TRBJ2-1; V: TRBV5-1
DNA: TGTGCCACCAGTGATCCAACAGGGGGTTGCCATACGAGCTCCTACAATGAGCAGTTCTTC; CDR3: CATSDPTGGCHTSSYNEQFF; size: .; D: TRBD1; J: TRBJ2-1; V: TRBV24-1
DNA: TGCAGTGCTTTTCGGGGTGGAGACACCGGGGAGCTGTTTTTT; CDR3: CSAFRGGDTGELFF; size: .; D: .; J: TRBJ2-2; V: TRBV20-1
DNA: TGTGCCAGCAGCCAGGCGGACTGGGACCAGCACAATGAGCAGTTCTTC; CDR3: CASSQADWDQHNEQFF; size: few; D: .; J: TRBJ2-1; V: TRBV11-2
DNA: TGTGCCAGCAGCCAAGGGTACCGGTACCAAGAGACCCAGTACTTC; CDR3: CASSQGYRYQETQYF; size: .; D: .; J: TRBJ2-5; V: TRBV3-1
DNA: TGCGCCAGCAGCCACGACGCCTTAAATTTGCAGGGGCAGTATTTT; CDR3: CASSHDALNLQGQYF; size: .; D: .; J: TRBJ2-3; V: TRBV4-3
DNA: TGTGCCAGCAGCGTAGACGACCTGAGCGGGGGGGTATACGAGCAGTACTTC; CDR3: CASSVDDLSGGVYEQYF; size: few; D: TRBD2; J: TRBJ2-7; V: TRBV9
DNA: TGTGCCAGCAGCAGCATAGGGGGGTTTTCCTACAATGAGCAGTTCTTC; CDR3: CASSSIGGFSYNEQFF; size: .; D: .; J: TRBJ2-1; V: TRBV11-2
DNA: TGTGCCAGCAGTCTTAATAACAGGTACAATGAGCAGTTCTTC; CDR3: CASSLNNRYNEQFF; size: .; D: .; J: TRBJ2-1; V: TRBV7-2
DNA: TGTGCCAGCAGCGGTGAAGAGGGGGACAGGGGTTCCCCCCTCCACTTT; CDR3: CASSGEEGDRGSPLHF; size: .; D: TRBD1; J: TRBJ1-6; V: TRBV7-9
DNA: TGTGCCAGCAGCCAACCGGGACCGTCCCAAACAGATACGCAGTATTTT; CDR3: CASSQPGPSQTDTQYF; size: .; D: .; J: TRBJ2-3; V: TRBV7-2
DNA: TGCAGTGCCAGCCTCGGAGGGTTGAGGGAGCAGTACTTC; CDR3: CSASLGGLREQYF; size: .; D: .; J: TRBJ2-4; V: TRBV20-1
DNA: TGTGCCTGGAGTGTACCATCCACAGGGAGGATGCAGTACTTC; CDR3: CAWSVPSTGRMQYF; size: few; D: .; J: TRBJ2-7; V: TRBV30
DNA: TGTGCCAGCTCAACCCAAAGCTCCTATAATTCACCCCTCCACTTT; CDR3: CASSTQSSYNSPLHF; size: .; D: .; J: TRBJ1-6; V: TRBV18
DNA: TGCGCCAGCAGCCAACGAGGTGATAATGAAAAACTGTTTTTT; CDR3: CASSQRGDNEKLFF; size: .; D: .; J: TRBJ1-4; V: TRBV4-1
DNA: TGTGCCAGCAGCTTACTGAGGAACTACGAGCAGTACTTC; CDR3: CASSLLRNYEQYF; size: .; D: .; J: TRBJ2-7; V: TRBV7-8
DNA: TGCAGTGCTAGGGAAGTAGATTCACCCCTCCACTTT; CDR3: CSAREVDSPLHF; size: .; D: .; J: TRBJ1-6; V: TRBV20-1
DNA: TGCGCCAGCTCCAGGGGGGCCGCGGACACTGAAGCTTTCTTT; CDR3: CASSRGAADTEAFF; size: .; D: TRBD1; J: TRBJ1-1; V: TRBV5-1
DNA: TGCAGTGCTCATTGGGGGAGTGCTAATGAAAAACTGTTTTTT; CDR3: CSAHWGSANEKLFF; size: few; D: .; J: TRBJ1-4; V: TRBV20-1
DNA: TGTGCCAGCACCCTTCGGGCTAGCACAGATACGCAGTATTTT; CDR3: CASTLRASTDTQYF; size: .; D: .; J: TRBJ2-3; V: TRBV6-5
DNA: TGTGCCAGCAGCTTAGAGGACGTGACCCAGTACTTC; CDR3: CASSLEDVTQYF; size: .; D: .; J: TRBJ2-5; V: TRBV7-6
DNA: TGTGCCAGCAGTTACCCTCTTAGCGGGGGGATGGAGACCCAGTACTTC; CDR3: CASSYPLSGGMETQYF; size: .; D: TRBD2; J: TRBJ2-5; V: TRBV6-6
DNA: TGCGCCAGCAGCCAAGGTGAGGGGACAGGGGTTCCTCTATATGGCTACACCTTC; CDR3: CASSQGEGTGVPLYGYTF; size: .; D: TRBD1; J: TRBJ1-2; V: TRBV4-3
DNA: TGTGCCAGCAGCCCGCGGGGGGCAAACGAGCAGTACTTC; CDR3: CASSPRGANEQYF; size: many; D: TRBD2; J: TRBJ2-7; V: TRBV6-5
DNA: TGCAGTGCCAGAGGACAGGTTCAAGAGACCCAGTACTTC; CDR3: CSARGQVQETQYF; size: .; D: TRBD1; J: TRBJ2-5; V: TRBV20-1
DNA: TGTGCCTGGAGTGTAACCCATTATGCGCCAAGCACAGATACGCAGTATTTT; CDR3: CAWSVTHYAPSTDTQYF; size: .; D: .; J: TRBJ2-3; V: TRBV30
DNA: TGTGCCAGCACCCAGGCTACTAGCGGGGCCTACGAGCAGTACTTC; CDR3: CASTQATSGAYEQYF; size: .; D: TRBD2; J: TRBJ2-7; V: TRBV7-9
DNA: TGTGCCAGCAGCGGGCGGATGCTGACCTACGAGCAGTACTTC; CDR3: CASSGRMLTYEQYF; size: few; D: .; J: TRBJ2-7; V: TRBV7-2
DNA: TGCGCCAGCAGCCAAGATAGAGGCTATGGCTACACCTTC; CDR3: CASSQDRGYGYTF; size: many; D: .; J: TRBJ1-2; V: TRBV4-3
DNA: TGCAGTGCTCCATACCAAGAGACCCAGTACTTC; CDR3: CSAPYQETQYF; size: .; D: .; J: TRBJ2-5; V: TRBV20-1
DNA: TGTGCCAGCAGGGGACAGGGGGCTGTAAAACTGTTTTTT; CDR3: CASRGQGAVKLFF; size: .; D: TRBD1; J: TRBJ1-4; V: TRBV2
DNA: TGTGCCAGCAGCTTAGGCGGGGTGACGGGATCTGGGGCCAACGTCCTGACTTTC; CDR3: CASSLGGVTGSGANVLTF; size: few; D: .; J: TRBJ2-6; V: TRBV7-2